This T cell receptor (beta chain) was identified in a study of blood T cell repertoires in COVID-19. For the study at large: Sources were T cells, B-cell-depleted T cells, or PBMCs; the material itself was cDNA or gDNA.

In the study's own analysis: The authors estimated nucleated cell counts from reference gene primer amplification. Generated by immunoSEQ multiplex PCR, the TCRdb table keeps only in-frame clones and is missing some. V and J calls and clone size are those listed in that table; D and trimming were worked out from the DNA. The table lists around 330,000 clones, 88% of them singletons. Sequencing input: peripheral blood. The clonotype comes from a woman aged 25 to 39 with COVID-19, enrolled during active disease.

The CDR3 DNA sequence: TGTGCCAGCAGTTTATTTTTAGGAAACACCATATATTTT. Its protein product is CASSLFLGNTIYF. The J gene is TRBJ1-3, the V gene TRBV28; D unclear. CDR3 length equals 13 residues. V shed 1 base and J shed 4 bases, with 5 bases lying between them. The germline V gene has CDR1 MDHEN and CDR2 SYDVKM.